The sequence of this T cell receptor beta chain was determined in a study of cytomegalovirus exposure and HLA in healthy donors. Study-wide findings and caveats: When analyzed later, a missense DCLRE1C variant was found to be linked to TCR beta V- and J-gene trimming.

On this clone: Antigen: not known.

In the PCR, 60 Vbeta and 13 Jbeta primers were used. Assay: immunoSEQ multiplex PCR; the TCRdb copy retains only in-frame clones and omits some. The sample records approximately 150,000 clones, 70% to 85% being singletons. From germline, CDR1 is SGHAT and CDR2 FQNNGV. This CDR3 comprises 14 residues. V was cut by 1 base and J by 0 bases, with 7 bases left in between. The chain uses TRBV11-2 and TRBJ2-7, with D possibly TRBD1 on 5 matching bases. The material sequenced was PBMCs. This clonotype was sampled from a woman aged 40-49 years in good health and CMV-seronegative. CDR3 DNA: TGTGCCAGCAGCTTAGCAGGGTCCTCCTACGAGCAGTACTTC. It encodes CASSLAGSSYEQYF.